This T cell receptor beta chain was obtained from a study of T cell responses to AZD1222 COVID-19 vaccine (dated by TCRdb to the early 2020s). A note on the overall study: AZD1222 recipients given second doses at about 4 weeks or at about 12 weeks were pooled, since spike-specific TCR depth and breadth were not found to differ between the two schedules. Trial participants were enrolled into age subgroups of 18-55, 56-69 and 70-plus years, which contained roughly 140, 27 and 60 TCR-sequenced participants, respectively. TCR sequencing covered fewer than 250 trial participants: 200 to 210 given two doses of AZD1222 and approximately 26 given two doses of MenACWY control vaccine. General conclusions and limits of the study: Conclusions about previously exposed vaccinees were limited because only a handful of AZD1222 recipients were SARS-CoV-2 seropositive at baseline. A significant rise in spike-specific TCR breadth and depth was observed after two AZD1222 doses relative to day 0 and relative to MenACWY recipients. The vaccine-associated CD4 TCRs covered the entire spike protein, and the dominant responses fell in regions 160-218 and 743-854. Reportedly, almost half of the unique spike-specific TCRs recognized epitopes lying outside the regions that are mutated in the B.1.351 and B.1.1.7 variants. Because no day 14 peak-response samples were available, the repertoires could be characterized only after the peak T cell response. In the small 56-69-year group, the increase in depth fell short of significance, most likely because of low power. Most participants were white British and females outnumbered males, and the authors suggested that clonal diversity may have been underestimated.

The CDR3 regions of human TCRbeta chains were analyzed by immunosequencing. Per the source publication's procedure: Repertoire TCRs were matched against a reference library of SARS-CoV-2-specific TCRs generated with the MIRA antigen-specificity platform. Breadth meant the fraction of unique TCRs that were SARS-CoV-2-associated, whereas depth meant the fraction of total T cells that were SARS-CoV-2-associated. Using the MIRA data, each spike-specific TCR was assigned both to the spike region to which the TCR was reactive and to a CD4 or CD8 class. Log10-transformed breadth and depth values were compared by one-way ANOVA with Sidak's multiple comparisons tests. This is the immuneACCESS table as TCRdb keeps it, with only in-frame sequences that have V and J called. A part of the clones is gone; compared with another copy, unresolved V genes explain less than half, and the rest is unexplained. V, J and clone size are taken as reported in that table, and D and trimming were inferred from the DNA itself. A total of some 97,000 clones appear in this sample, 88% of them only once. 1.8% of the sample is taken by the ten largest.

The time point label here, explained by the study, means: baseline before first vaccination. The vaccinee samples were drawn from two UK trials, COV001 and COV002, one of which was a single-blind randomized controlled phase 2/3 trial testing AZD1222 (ChAdOx1 nCoV-19) in healthy adults. For TCRbeta chain sequencing, PBMC samples were collected from trial participants at day 0 and at day 28 after the second dose. The CDR1 and CDR2 encoded by the germline V gene (reference sequence) are SGHNT and YYREEE. The CDR3 spans 14 residues, from the cysteine through the phenylalanine. Just CDR3 DNA is preserved here, 42 bases in frame from base 1. V is pared back by 0 bases and J by 7 bases, with 13 bases lying between the germline termini. On this clone itself: It lacks a known antigen. No clone much larger than this one lies a single base away; base qualities are absent.

The source was peripheral blood, collected on day 0 of AZD1222 vaccination. The TCR was taken from an adult in good health. Recombination connected TRBV5-4 to TRBJ1-1; the D segment could be TRBD1, given 5 matching bases. CDR3 sequence: CASSLVGGRSEAFF. The bases read TGTGCCAGCAGCTTGGTCGGGGGGAGGAGTGAAGCTTTCTTT.